The 8 T cell receptor beta chains reported below all come from one sample, sequenced in a study of PD-L1 blockade in urothelial cancer. Generated by immunoSEQ multiplex PCR, the TCRdb table keeps only in-frame clones and is missing some. The sample lists some 16,000 clones; around nine tenths were seen once. The sample's time point: pretreatment peripheral blood. Sequenced here: PBMCs, sampled around atezolizumab (anti-PD-L1) treatment. The receptors come from a man between 65 and 85 years old with urothelial cancer.

The J gene is TRBJ1-1, the V gene TRBV7-6, with 9 bases matching TRBD1. The J segment lost 5 bases and the V segment lost 4 bases, leaving 8 bases of the junction unmatched. The CDR3 covers 15 residues. Per germline, CDR1 SGHVS and CDR2 FNYEAQ. In DNA form, the CDR3 reads TGTGCCAGCAGCTCTCGACAGGGGGTGGATACTGAAGCTTTCTTT. This encodes CASSSRQGVDTEAFF.

The CDR3 DNA reads TGTGCCAGCAGTTGGGCCAGGGGGAAATCTGAAGCTTTCTTT. This encodes CASSWARGKSEAFF. The chain is built from TRBV27 and TRBJ1-1; 7 bases fit TRBD1. After removal of 4 bases from V and 6 bases from J, the junction contained 8 bases not matched to a gene. Germline V CDR1 and CDR2: MNHEY, SMNVEV (reference sequence). The CDR3 runs to 14 residues.

This chain links TRBV11-2 with TRBJ2-3; 9 bases are a match to TRBD2. This CDR3 has 16 amino acids. V dropped 1 base and J dropped 2; count of bases not matched to a gene: 4. Germline V gene data show CDR1 as SGHAT and CDR2 as FQNNGV. The CDR3 region has the DNA TGTGCCAGCAGCTTAGTAGCGGGGGCGAACACAGATACGCAGTATTTT. Protein: CASSLVAGANTDTQYF.

The gene calls are TRBV5-3 and TRBJ2-7, with a possible D match to TRBD1 (6 bases). TRBV5-3 is recorded as an ORF, its role being uncertain. The CDR3 length is 13 residues. The V and J ends lost 0 bases and 5 bases respectively, with 9 bases between them. This chain's CDR3 is CARSLVHRDEQYF. CDR3 bases: TGTGCCAGAAGCTTGGTCCACAGGGACGAGCAGTACTTC.

The V and J genes are TRBV9 and TRBJ2-3; TRBD2 matches 12 bases. The germline V gene has CDR1 SGDLS and CDR2 YYNGEE. The CDR3 totals 16 residues. With V trimmed by 0 bases and J by 4 bases, 3 bases remained unmatched. CDR3 sequence (DNA): TGTGCCAGCAGCGTAGTCCTAGCGGGGGGGGCAGATACGCAGTATTTT. Protein: CASSVVLAGGADTQYF. Supplemented by reference TRBV9 and TRBJ2-3, the full variable domain reads DSGVTQTPKHLITATGQRVTLRCSPRSGDLSVYWYQQSLDQGLQFLIQYYNGEERAKGNILERFSAQQFPDLHSELNLSSLELGDSALYFCASSVVLAGGADTQYFGPGTRLTVL.

This sequence joins TRBV15 and TRBJ2-5, with D perhaps matching TRBD1 (5 bases). V gave up 5 bases and J gave up 2 bases, with 15 bases separating them. This CDR3 is 15 amino acids long. Looked up from germline, CDR1 is LNHNV and CDR2 is YYDKDF (reference sequence). The CDR3 DNA is TGTGCCACCAGCGTGTCCCCAGGGATACAAGAGACCCAGTACTTC. Translated, it gives CATSVSPGIQETQYF.

The CDR3 here is CASSFGVGDYNEQFF. As DNA, the CDR3 is TGTGCCAGCAGCTTCGGGGTTGGGGATTACAATGAGCAGTTCTTC. The chain uses TRBV13 and TRBJ2-1, with D tentatively TRBD2 (5 bases). Trimming removed 3 bases from V and 4 bases from J, with 13 bases in between. The CDR3 is 15 residues long. From germline, CDR1 is PRHDT and CDR2 FYEKMQ (reference sequence).

V is TRBV2 and J is TRBJ2-7; 12 nucleotides match TRBD1. The CDR3 contains 21 residues. From germline, CDR1 is SNHLY and CDR2 FYNNEI. V lost 4 bases to trimming and J lost 0 bases; unmatched junction nucleotides: 19. CDR3 DNA sequence: TGTGCCAGCAGTGCCTCCCCCTTGGGACAGGGGGCACCTAGCCTCTCCTACGAGCAGTACTTC. Encoded protein: CASSASPLGQGAPSLSYEQYF.